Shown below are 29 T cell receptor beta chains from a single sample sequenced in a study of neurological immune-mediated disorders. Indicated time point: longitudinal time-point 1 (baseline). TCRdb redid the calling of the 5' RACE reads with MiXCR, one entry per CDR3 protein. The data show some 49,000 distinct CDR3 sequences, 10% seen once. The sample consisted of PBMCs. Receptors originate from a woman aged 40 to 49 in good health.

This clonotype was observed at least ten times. The CDR3 DNA sequence: TGTGCCACCTCAACAGGGGGCTGGGATACGCAGTATTTT. It specifies CATSTGGWDTQYF. The J gene is TRBJ2-3, the V gene TRBV27; 9 bases are a match to TRBD1. The V gene's germline CDR1 is MNHEY and CDR2 SMNVEV (reference sequence). CDR3 length: 13 residues. J gave up 6 bases and V 10 bases, and 8 bases lay outside the gene matches.

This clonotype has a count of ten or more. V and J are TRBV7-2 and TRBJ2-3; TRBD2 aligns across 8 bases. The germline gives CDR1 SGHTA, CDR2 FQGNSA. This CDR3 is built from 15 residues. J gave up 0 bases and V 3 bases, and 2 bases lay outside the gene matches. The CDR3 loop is CASSFSGGSTDTQYF. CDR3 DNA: TGTGCCAGCAGCTTCAGCGGGGGTAGCACAGATACGCAGTATTTT.

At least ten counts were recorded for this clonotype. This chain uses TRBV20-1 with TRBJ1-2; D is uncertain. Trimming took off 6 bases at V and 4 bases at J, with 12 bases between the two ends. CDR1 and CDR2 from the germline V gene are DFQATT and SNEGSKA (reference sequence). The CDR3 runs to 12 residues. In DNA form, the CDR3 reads TGCAGTGCGTCGCAGGCCCCCTATGGCTACACCTTC. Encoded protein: CSASQAPYGYTF.

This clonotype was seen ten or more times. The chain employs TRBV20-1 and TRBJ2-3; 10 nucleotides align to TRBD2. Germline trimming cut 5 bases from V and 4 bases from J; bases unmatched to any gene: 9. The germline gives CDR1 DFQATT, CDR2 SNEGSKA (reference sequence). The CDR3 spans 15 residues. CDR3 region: CSASPAGGPADTQYF. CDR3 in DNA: TGCAGTGCTTCTCCAGCGGGGGGGCCCGCAGATACGCAGTATTTT.

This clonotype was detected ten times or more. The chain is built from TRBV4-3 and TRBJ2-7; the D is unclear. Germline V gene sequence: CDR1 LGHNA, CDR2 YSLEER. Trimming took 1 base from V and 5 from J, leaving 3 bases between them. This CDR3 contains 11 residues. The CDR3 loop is CASSQGDEQYF. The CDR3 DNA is TGCGCCAGCAGCCAAGGGGACGAGCAGTACTTC.

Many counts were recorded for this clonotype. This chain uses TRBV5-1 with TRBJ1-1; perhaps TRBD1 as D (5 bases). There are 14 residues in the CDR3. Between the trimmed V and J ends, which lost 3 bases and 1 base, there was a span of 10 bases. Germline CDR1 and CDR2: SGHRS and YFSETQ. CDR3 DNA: TGCGCCAGCAGCTCTGGGGCGGGGAACACTGAAGCTTTCTTT. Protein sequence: CASSSGAGNTEAFF.

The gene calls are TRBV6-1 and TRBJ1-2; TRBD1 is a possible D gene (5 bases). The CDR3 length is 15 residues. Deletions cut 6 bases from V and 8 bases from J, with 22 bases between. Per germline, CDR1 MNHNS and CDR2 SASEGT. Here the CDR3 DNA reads TGTGCCAGCAGCGCCTCGGGGCTGGGGATGAAAGGCTACACCTTC. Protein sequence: CASSASGLGMKGYTF.

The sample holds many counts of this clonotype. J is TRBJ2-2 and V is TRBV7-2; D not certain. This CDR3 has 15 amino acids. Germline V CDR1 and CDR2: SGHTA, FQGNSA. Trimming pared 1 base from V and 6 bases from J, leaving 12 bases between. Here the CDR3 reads CASSLVDPAAGELFF. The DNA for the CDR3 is TGTGCCAGCAGCTTAGTGGACCCAGCAGCCGGGGAGCTGTTTTTT.

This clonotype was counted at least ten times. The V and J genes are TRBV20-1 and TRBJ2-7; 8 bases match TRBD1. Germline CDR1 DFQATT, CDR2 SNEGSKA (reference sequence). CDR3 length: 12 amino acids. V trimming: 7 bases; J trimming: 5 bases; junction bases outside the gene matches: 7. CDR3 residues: CSVHHRGDEQYF. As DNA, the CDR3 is TGCAGTGTCCACCACAGGGGGGACGAGCAGTACTTC.

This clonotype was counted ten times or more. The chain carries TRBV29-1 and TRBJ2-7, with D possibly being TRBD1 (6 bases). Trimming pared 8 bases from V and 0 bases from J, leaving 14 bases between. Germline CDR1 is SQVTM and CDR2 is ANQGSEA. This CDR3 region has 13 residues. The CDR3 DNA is TGCAGCCCTGGGACATTCCCCTCCTACGAGCAGTACTTC. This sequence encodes CSPGTFPSYEQYF.

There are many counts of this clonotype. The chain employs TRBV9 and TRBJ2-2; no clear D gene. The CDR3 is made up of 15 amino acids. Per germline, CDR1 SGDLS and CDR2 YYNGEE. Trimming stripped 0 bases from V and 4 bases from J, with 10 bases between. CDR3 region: CASSVEIGGTGELFF. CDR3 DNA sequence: TGTGCCAGCAGCGTAGAGATCGGCGGCACCGGGGAGCTGTTTTTT.

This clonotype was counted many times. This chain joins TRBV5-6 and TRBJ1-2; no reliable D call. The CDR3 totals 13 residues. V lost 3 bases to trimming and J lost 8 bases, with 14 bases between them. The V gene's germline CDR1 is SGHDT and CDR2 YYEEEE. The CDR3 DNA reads TGTGCCAGCAGCTCGGGGAACCTGGGCGGCTACACCTTC. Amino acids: CASSSGNLGGYTF.

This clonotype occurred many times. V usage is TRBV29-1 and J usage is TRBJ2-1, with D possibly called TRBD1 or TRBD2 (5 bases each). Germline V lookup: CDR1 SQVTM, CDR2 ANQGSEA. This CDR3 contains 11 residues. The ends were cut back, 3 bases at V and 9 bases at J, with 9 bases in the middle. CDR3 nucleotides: TGCAGCGTTGAGTGGGACCGTGAGCAGTTCTTC. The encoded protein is CSVEWDREQFF.

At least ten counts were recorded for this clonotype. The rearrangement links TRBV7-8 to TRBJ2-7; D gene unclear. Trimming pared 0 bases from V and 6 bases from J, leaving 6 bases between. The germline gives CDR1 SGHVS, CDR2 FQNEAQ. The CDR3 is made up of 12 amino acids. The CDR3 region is CASSLAAREQYF. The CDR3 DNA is TGTGCCAGCAGCTTAGCGGCACGCGAGCAGTACTTC.

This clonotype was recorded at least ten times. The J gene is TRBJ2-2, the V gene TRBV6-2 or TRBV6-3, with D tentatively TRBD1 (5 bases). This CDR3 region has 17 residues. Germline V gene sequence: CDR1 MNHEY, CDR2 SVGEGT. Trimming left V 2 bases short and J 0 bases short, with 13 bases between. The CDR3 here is CASSYQGAAANTGELFF. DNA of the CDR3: TGTGCCAGCAGTTACCAGGGCGCAGCCGCGAACACCGGGGAGCTGTTTTTT.

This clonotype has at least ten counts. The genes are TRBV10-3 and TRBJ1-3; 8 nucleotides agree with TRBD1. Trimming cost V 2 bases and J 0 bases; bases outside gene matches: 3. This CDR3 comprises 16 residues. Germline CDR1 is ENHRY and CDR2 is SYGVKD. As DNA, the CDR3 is TGTGCCATCAGTGAGAGACAGGGGATCTCTGGAAACACCATATATTTT. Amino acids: CAISERQGISGNTIYF.

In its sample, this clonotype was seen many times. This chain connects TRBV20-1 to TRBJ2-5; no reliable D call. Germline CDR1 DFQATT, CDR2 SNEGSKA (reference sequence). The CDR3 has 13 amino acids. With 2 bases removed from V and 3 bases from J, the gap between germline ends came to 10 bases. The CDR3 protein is CSARHTNKETQYF. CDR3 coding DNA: TGCAGTGCTAGACACACTAATAAAGAGACCCAGTACTTC.

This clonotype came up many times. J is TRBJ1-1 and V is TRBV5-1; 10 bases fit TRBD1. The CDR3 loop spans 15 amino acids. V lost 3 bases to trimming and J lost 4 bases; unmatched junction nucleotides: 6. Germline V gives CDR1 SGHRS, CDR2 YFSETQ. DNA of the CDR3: TGCGCCAGCAGCTCCTGGACAGGGGGAGGCACTGAAGCTTTCTTT. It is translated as CASSSWTGGGTEAFF.

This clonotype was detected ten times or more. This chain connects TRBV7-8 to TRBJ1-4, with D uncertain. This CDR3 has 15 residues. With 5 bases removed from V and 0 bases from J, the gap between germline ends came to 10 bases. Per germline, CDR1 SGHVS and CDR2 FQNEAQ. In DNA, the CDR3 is TGTGCCAGCAGCACCCGACAAGCAACTAATGAAAAACTGTTTTTT. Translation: CASSTRQATNEKLFF.

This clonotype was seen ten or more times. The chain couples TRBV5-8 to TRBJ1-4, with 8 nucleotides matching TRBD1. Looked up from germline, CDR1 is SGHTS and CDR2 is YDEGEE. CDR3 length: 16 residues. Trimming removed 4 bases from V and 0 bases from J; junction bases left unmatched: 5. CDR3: CASSPGQDSTNEKLFF. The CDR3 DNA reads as TGTGCCAGCAGCCCGGGACAGGACTCAACTAATGAAAAACTGTTTTTT.

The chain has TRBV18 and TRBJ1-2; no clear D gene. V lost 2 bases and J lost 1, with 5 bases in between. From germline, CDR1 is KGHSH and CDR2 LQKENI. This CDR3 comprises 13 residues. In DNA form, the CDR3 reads TGTGCCAGCTCACCAACAGATAACTATGGCTACACCTTC. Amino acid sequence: CASSPTDNYGYTF.

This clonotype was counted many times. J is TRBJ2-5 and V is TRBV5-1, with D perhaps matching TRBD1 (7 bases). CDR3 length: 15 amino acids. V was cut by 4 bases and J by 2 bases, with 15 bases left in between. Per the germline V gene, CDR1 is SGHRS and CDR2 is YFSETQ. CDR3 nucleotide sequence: TGCGCCAGCAGCATCGGCAGGGGGGATCAAGAGACCCAGTACTTC. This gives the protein CASSIGRGDQETQYF.

Here the CDR3 reads CASQGAGYGYTF. As DNA, the CDR3 is TGTGCCAGTCAGGGGGCGGGGTATGGCTACACCTTC. The chain combines TRBV25-1 with TRBJ1-2, with TRBD1 identical over 8 bases. Germline-derived CDR1 and CDR2 are MGHDK and SYGVNS. J lost 5 bases, V lost 9 bases, and 5 bases had no gene match. The CDR3 length is 12 residues.

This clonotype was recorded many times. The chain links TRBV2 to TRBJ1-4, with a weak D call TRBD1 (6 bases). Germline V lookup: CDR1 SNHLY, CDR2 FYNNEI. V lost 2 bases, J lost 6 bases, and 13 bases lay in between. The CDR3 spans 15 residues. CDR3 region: CASSETTGVYEKLFF. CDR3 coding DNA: TGTGCCAGCAGTGAAACGACAGGAGTTTATGAAAAACTGTTTTTT.

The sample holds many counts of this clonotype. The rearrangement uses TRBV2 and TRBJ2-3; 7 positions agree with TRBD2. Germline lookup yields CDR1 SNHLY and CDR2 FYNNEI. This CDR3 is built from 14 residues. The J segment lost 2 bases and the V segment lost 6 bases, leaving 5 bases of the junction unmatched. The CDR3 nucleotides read TGTGCCAGCAGGCCTGGACTAGTCACAGATACGCAGTATTTT. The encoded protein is CASRPGLVTDTQYF.

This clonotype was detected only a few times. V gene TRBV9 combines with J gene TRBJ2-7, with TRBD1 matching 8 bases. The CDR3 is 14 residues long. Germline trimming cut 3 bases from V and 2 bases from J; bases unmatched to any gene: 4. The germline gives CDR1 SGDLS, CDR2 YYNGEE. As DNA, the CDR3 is TGTGCCAGCAGCGCTGGGACAGGCCCCTACGAGCAGTACTTC. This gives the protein CASSAGTGPYEQYF.

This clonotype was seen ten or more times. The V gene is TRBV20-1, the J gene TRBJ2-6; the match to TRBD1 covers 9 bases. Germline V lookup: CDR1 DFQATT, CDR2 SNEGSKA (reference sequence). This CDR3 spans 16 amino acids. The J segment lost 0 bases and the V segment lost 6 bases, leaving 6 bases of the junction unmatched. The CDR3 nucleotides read TGCAGTGCCACGGGGACAGGGCCCTCTGGGGCCAACGTCCTGACTTTC. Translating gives CSATGTGPSGANVLTF.

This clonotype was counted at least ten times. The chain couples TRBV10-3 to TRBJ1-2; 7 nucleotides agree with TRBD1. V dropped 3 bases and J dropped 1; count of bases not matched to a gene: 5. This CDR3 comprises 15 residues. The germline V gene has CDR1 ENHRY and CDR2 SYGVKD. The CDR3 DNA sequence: TGTGCCATCAGTGACCCGGGACAGTTTAACTATGGCTACACCTTC. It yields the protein CAISDPGQFNYGYTF.

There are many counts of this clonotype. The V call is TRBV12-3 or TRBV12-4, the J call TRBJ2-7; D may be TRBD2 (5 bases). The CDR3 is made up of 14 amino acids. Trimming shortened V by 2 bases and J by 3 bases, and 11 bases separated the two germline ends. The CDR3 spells CASSLRGAGYEQYF. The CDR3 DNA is TGTGCCAGCAGTTTACGGGGAGCCGGCTACGAGCAGTACTTC.